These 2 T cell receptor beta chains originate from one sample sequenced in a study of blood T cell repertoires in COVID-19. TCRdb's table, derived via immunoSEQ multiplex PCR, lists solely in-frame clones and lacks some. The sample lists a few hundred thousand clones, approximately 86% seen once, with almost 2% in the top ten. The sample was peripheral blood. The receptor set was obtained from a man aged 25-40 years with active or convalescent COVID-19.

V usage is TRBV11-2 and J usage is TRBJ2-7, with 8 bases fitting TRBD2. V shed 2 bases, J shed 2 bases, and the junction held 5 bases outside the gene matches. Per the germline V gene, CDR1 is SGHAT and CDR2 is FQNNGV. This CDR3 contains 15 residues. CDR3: CASSLYGGAPYEQYF. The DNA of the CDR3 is TGTGCCAGCAGCTTATACGGGGGGGCACCCTACGAGCAGTACTTC.

This CDR3 is CASSTGGRQPQHF. DNA for the CDR3: TGTGCCAGCAGTACAGGGGGTAGGCAGCCCCAGCATTTT. The rearrangement links TRBV7-8 to TRBJ1-5, with 8 bases identical to TRBD1. CDR3 length: 13 residues. Germline V gene data show CDR1 as SGHVS and CDR2 as FQNEAQ. Germline trimming cut 6 bases from V and 7 bases from J; bases unmatched to any gene: 5.